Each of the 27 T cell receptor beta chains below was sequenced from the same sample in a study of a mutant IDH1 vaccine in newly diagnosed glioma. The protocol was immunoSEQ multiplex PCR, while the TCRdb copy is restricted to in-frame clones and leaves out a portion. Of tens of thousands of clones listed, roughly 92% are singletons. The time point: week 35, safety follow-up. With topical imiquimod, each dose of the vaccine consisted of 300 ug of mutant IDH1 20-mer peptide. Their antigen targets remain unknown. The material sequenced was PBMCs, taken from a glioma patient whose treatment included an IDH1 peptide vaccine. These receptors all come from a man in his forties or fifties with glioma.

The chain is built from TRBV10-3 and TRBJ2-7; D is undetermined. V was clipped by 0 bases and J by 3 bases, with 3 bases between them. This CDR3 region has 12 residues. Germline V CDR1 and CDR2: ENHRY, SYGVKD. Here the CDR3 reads CAISESHYEQYF. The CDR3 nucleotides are TGTGCCATCAGTGAGTCCCACTACGAGCAGTACTTC.

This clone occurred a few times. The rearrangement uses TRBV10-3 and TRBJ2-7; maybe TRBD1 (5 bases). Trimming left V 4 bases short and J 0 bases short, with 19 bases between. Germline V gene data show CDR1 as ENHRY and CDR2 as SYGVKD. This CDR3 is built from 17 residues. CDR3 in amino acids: CAISGGEQTASSYEQYF. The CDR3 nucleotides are TGTGCCATCAGTGGGGGCGAGCAGACAGCGAGCTCCTACGAGCAGTACTTC.

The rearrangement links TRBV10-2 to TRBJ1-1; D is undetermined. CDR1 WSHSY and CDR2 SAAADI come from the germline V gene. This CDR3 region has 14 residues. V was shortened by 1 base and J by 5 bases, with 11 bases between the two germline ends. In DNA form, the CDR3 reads TGCGCCAGCAGTGAGTATTTAGCGGGGACTGAAGCTTTCTTT. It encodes CASSEYLAGTEAFF.

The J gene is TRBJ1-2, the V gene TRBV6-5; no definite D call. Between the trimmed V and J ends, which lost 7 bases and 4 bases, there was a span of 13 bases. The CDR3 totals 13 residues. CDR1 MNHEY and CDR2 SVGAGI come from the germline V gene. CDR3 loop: CASTTVPGYGYTF. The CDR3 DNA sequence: TGTGCCAGCACCACCGTTCCGGGCTATGGCTACACCTTC.

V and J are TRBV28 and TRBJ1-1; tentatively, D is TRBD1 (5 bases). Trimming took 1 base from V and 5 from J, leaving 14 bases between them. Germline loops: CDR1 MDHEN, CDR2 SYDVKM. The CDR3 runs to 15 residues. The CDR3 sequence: CASSLYPGSMTEAFF. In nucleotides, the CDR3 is TGTGCCAGCAGTTTATATCCAGGGTCGATGACTGAAGCTTTCTTT.

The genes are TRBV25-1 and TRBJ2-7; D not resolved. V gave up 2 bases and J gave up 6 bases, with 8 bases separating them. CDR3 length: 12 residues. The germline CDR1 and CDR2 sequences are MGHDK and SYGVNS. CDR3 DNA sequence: TGTGCCAGCAGTGAAGGATATCGCGAGCAGTACTTC. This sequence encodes CASSEGYREQYF.

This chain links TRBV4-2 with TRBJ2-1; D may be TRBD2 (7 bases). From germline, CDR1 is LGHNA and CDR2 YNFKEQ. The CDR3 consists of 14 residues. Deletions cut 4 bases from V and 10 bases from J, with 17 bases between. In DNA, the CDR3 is TGTGCCAGCAGCCCCGACTCGGGGGGCGACGAGCAGTTCTTC. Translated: CASSPDSGGDEQFF.

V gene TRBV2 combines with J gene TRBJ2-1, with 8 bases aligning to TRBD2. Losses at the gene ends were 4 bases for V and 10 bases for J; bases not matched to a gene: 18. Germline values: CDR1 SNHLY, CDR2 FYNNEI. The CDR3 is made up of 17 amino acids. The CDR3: CASSGLGAGGSLMEQFF. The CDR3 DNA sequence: TGTGCCAGCAGTGGCCTTGGGGCGGGAGGTTCCCTGATGGAGCAGTTCTTC.

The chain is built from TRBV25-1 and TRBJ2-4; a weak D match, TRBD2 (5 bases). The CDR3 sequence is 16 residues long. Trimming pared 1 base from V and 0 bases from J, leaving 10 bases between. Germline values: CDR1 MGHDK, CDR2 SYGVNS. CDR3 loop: CASSESGVVAKNIQYF. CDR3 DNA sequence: TGTGCCAGCAGTGAATCCGGGGTGGTAGCCAAAAACATTCAGTACTTC. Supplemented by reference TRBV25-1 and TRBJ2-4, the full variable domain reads EADIYQTPRYLVIGTGKKITLECSQTMGHDKMYWYQQDPGMELHLIHYSYGVNSTEKGDLSSESTVSRIRTEHFPLTLESARPSHTSQYLCASSESGVVAKNIQYFGAGTRLSVL.

As DNA, the CDR3 is TGTGCCAGCAGTTACTCGCAGGGGGGAAGGACTGAAGCTTTCTTT. Amino acids: CASSYSQGGRTEAFF. The chain employs TRBV6-5 and TRBJ1-1, with 7 bases that match TRBD1. V trimming: 0 bases; J trimming: 5 bases; junction bases outside the gene matches: 6. The CDR3 is 15 residues long. Germline V CDR1 and CDR2: MNHEY, SVGAGI.

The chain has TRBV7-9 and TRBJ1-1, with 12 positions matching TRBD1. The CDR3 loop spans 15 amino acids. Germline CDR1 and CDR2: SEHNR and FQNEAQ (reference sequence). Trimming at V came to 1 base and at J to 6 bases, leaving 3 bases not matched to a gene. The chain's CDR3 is CASSLVGTGGSEAFF. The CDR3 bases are TGTGCCAGCAGCTTAGTTGGGACAGGGGGCTCTGAAGCTTTCTTT.

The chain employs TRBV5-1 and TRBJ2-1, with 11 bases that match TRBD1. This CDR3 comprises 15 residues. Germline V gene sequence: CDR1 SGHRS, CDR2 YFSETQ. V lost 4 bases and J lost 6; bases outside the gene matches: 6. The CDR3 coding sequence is TGCGCCAGCAGCCAATGGACAGGGGGCATCAATGAGCAGTTCTTC. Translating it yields CASSQWTGGINEQFF. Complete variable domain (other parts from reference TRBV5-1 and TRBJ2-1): KAGVTQTPRYLIKTRGQQVTLSCSPISGHRSVSWYQQTPGQGLQFLFEYFSETQRNKGNFPGRFSGRQFSNSRSEMNVSTLELGDSALYLCASSQWTGGINEQFFGPGTRLTVL.

The CDR3 DNA reads TGCGCCAGCAGCTTCGGACAGGGGGCATCGGAGACCCAGTACTTC. Translating it yields CASSFGQGASETQYF. The chain combines TRBV5-1 with TRBJ2-5; TRBD1 aligns across 11 bases. Trimming cost V 2 bases and J 5 bases; bases outside gene matches: 5. This CDR3 is built from 15 residues. The germline V gene has CDR1 SGHRS and CDR2 YFSETQ.

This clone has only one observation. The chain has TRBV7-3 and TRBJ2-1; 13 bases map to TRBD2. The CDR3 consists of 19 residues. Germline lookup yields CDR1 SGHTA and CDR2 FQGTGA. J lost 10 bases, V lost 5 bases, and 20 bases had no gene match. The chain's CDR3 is CASSPDRSGGSGLAGEQFF. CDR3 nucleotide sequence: TGTGCCAGCAGCCCCGATCGATCGGGGGGATCGGGACTAGCGGGAGAGCAGTTCTTC.

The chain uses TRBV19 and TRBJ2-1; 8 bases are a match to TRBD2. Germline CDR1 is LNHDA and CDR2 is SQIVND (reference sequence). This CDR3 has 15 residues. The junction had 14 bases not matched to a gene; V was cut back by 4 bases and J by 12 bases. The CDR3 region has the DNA TGTGCCAGTAGTACGAGCGGGGGAAACGGCAAAGTGCAGTTCTTC. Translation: CASSTSGGNGKVQFF.

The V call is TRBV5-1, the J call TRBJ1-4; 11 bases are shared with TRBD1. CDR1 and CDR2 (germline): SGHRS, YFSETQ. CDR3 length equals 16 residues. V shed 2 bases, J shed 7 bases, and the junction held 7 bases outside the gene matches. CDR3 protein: CASSLAPGQGGEKLFF. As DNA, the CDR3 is TGCGCCAGCAGCTTAGCCCCGGGACAGGGGGGTGAAAAACTGTTTTTT.

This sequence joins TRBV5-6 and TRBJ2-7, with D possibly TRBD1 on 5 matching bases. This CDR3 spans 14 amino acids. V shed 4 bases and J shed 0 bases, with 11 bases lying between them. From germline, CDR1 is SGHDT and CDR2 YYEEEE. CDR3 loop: CASSPGIGSYEQYF. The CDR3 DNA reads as TGTGCCAGCAGCCCAGGGATTGGCTCCTACGAGCAGTACTTC.

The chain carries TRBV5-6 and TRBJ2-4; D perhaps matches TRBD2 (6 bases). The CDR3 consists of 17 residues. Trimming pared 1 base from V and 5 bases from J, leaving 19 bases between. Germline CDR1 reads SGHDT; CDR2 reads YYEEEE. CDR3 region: CASSLLMVRRDENIQYF. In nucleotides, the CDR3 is TGTGCCAGCAGCTTGTTGATGGTTCGGAGGGATGAAAACATTCAGTACTTC.

CDR3 sequence reads: CASKVERTSGMADTQYF. The DNA for the CDR3 is TGTGCCAGTAAAGTGGAACGGACTAGCGGGATGGCAGATACGCAGTATTTT. The rearrangement joins TRBV19 to TRBJ2-3; 12 bases are a match to TRBD2. Germline V lookup: CDR1 LNHDA, CDR2 SQIVND (reference sequence). Trimming at V came to 7 bases and at J to 4 bases, leaving 12 bases not matched to a gene. The CDR3 is 17 residues long.

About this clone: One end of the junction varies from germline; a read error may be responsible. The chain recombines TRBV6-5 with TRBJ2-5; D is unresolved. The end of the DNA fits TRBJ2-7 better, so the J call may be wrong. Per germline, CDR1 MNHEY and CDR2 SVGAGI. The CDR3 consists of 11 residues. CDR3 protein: CASSHSLEQYF. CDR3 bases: TGTGCCAGCAGTCACTCACTCGAGCAGTACTTC.

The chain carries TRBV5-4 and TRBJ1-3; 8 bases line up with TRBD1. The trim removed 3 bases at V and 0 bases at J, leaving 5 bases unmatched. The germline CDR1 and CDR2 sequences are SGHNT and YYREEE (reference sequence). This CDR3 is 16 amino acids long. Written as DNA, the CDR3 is TGTGCCAGCAGCTCAGACAGGGGCATCTCTGGAAACACCATATATTTT. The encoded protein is CASSSDRGISGNTIYF.

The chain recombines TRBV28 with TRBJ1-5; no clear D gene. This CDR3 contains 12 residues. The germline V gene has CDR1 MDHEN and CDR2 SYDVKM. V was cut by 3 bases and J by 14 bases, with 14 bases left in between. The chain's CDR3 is CASSFSAESEHF. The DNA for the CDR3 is TGTGCCAGCAGTTTCTCAGCAGAATCGGAGCATTTT.

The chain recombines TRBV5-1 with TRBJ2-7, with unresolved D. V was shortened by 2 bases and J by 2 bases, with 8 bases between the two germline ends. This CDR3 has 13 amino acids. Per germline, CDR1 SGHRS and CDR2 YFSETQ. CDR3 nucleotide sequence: TGCGCCAGCAGCTTAAGCCTTCCCTACGAGCAGTACTTC. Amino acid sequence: CASSLSLPYEQYF.

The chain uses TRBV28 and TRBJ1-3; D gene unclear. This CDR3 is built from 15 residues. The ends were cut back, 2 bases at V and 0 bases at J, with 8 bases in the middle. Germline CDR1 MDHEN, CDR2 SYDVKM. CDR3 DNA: TGTGCCAGCAGTTTAGACTGGACCTCTGGAAACACCATATATTTT. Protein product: CASSLDWTSGNTIYF.

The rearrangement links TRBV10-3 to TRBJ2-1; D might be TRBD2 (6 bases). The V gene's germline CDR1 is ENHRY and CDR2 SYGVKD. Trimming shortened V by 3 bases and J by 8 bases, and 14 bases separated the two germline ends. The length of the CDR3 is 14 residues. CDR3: CAISEPTGAYEQFF. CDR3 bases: TGTGCCATCAGTGAACCAACGGGAGCGTATGAGCAGTTCTTC.

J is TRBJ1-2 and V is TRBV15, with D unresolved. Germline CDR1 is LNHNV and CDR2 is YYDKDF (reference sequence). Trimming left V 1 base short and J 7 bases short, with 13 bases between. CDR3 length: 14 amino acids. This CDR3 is CATSRGRESSGYTF. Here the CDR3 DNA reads TGTGCCACCAGCAGAGGAAGGGAGTCTAGTGGCTACACCTTC.

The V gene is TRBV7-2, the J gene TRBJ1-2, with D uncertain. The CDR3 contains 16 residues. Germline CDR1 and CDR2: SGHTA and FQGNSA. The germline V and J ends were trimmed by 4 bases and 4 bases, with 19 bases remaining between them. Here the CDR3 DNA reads TGTGCCAGCAGCTCCCCTACCTCCTGGACTAGCTATGGCTACACCTTC. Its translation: CASSSPTSWTSYGYTF. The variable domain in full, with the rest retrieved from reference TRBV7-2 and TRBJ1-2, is GAGVSQSPSNKVTEKGKDVELRCDPISGHTALYWYRQSLGQGLEFLIYFQGNSAPDKSGLPSDRFSAERTGGSVSTLTIQRTQQEDSAVYLCASSSPTSWTSYGYTFGSGTRLTVV.